Presented here are 10 T cell receptor beta chains from one specimen sequenced in a study of PD-L1 blockade in urothelial cancer. The method was immunoSEQ multiplex PCR; TCRdb's version includes in-frame clones alone and lacks a portion of them. The sample has about 130,000 clones, approximately 85% seen once. Indicated time point: peripheral blood 6 weeks after treatment start. The sample in question was PBMCs, obtained around atezolizumab (anti-PD-L1) treatment. These receptors were collected from a middle-aged man with urothelial cancer.

This chain uses TRBV28 with TRBJ1-2; tentative D call: TRBD1 (5 bases). Looked up from germline, CDR1 is MDHEN and CDR2 is SYDVKM. Trimming removed 1 base at V and 8 bases at J, with 14 bases between. The CDR3 consists of 14 residues. The CDR3 DNA reads TGTGCCAGCAGTTTATTCCGGGGGGTTAAGGGCTACACCTTC. This translates into CASSLFRGVKGYTF.

This clone appeared a few times. The rearrangement joins TRBV7-3 to TRBJ2-2; D is undetermined. Germline CDR1 is SGHTA and CDR2 is FQGTGA. The CDR3 has 15 residues. Trimming took 2 bases from V and 4 from J, leaving 11 bases between them. The CDR3 coding sequence is TGTGCCAGCAGCTTAGACCTAGGCGGCACCGGGGAGCTGTTTTTT. This codes for CASSLDLGGTGELFF.

This chain links TRBV7-9 with TRBJ1-4; D not resolved. The length of the CDR3 is 14 residues. The V and J ends lost 5 bases and 0 bases respectively, with 7 bases between them. Germline CDR1 is SEHNR and CDR2 is FQNEAQ (reference sequence). CDR3 nucleotide sequence: TGTGCCAGCAGCCTATTCGCAACTAATGAAAAACTGTTTTTT. This translates into CASSLFATNEKLFF. Looking up the rest from reference TRBV7-9 and TRBJ1-4 gives the full variable domain: DTGVSQNPRHKITKRGQNVTFRCDPISEHNRLYWYRQTLGQGPEFLTYFQNEAQLEKSRLLSDRFSAERPKGSFSTLEIQRTEQGDSAMYLCASSLFATNEKLFFGSGTQLSVL.

This chain links TRBV9 with TRBJ2-2, with 10 bases identical to TRBD2. CDR1 SGDLS and CDR2 YYNGEE come from the germline V gene. The CDR3 contains 14 residues. Trimming cost V 3 bases and J 8 bases; bases outside gene matches: 4. The CDR3 spells CASSAGLALGELFF. The CDR3 coding sequence is TGTGCCAGCAGCGCGGGACTAGCGCTGGGGGAGCTGTTTTTT.

The chain couples TRBV6-5 to TRBJ2-2; a possible D gene is TRBD2 (6 bases). Germline-derived CDR1 and CDR2 are MNHEY and SVGAGI. V lost 2 bases to trimming and J lost 6 bases, with 13 bases between them. The CDR3 spans 15 residues. CDR3 coding DNA: TGTGCCAGCAGTTACACCGGGAGTTCGGCCGGGGAGCTGTTTTTT. Protein sequence: CASSYTGSSAGELFF.

The rearrangement links TRBV9 to TRBJ2-7; the match to TRBD1 covers 8 bases. The germline CDR1 and CDR2 sequences are SGDLS and YYNGEE. This CDR3 has 14 amino acids. J gave up 4 bases and V 2 bases, and 5 bases lay outside the gene matches. The CDR3 nucleotides are TGTGCCAGCAGCGTTGGGGACAGGCTATACGAGCAGTACTTC. Its protein is CASSVGDRLYEQYF.

The gene calls are TRBV6-1 and TRBJ2-1, with TRBD1 as a possible D gene (6 bases). CDR3 length: 13 amino acids. V lost 2 bases to trimming and J lost 7 bases, with 9 bases between them. CDR1 is MNHNS and CDR2 is SASEGT in the germline V gene. Here the CDR3 reads CASSEIRGNEQFF. As DNA, the CDR3 is TGTGCCAGCAGTGAAATCAGGGGAAATGAGCAGTTCTTC.

J is TRBJ2-7 and V is TRBV5-1; perhaps TRBD1 as D (6 bases). Germline V gives CDR1 SGHRS, CDR2 YFSETQ. V lost 0 bases, J lost 5 bases, and 15 bases lay in between. The CDR3 sequence is 15 residues long. CDR3 amino acids: CASSLVQGLFHEQYF. DNA for the CDR3: TGCGCCAGCAGCTTGGTGCAGGGGCTCTTCCACGAGCAGTACTTC.

This rearrangement joins TRBV5-4 to TRBJ1-1; TRBD1 agrees at 8 bases. Germline loops: CDR1 SGHNT, CDR2 YYREEE (reference sequence). This CDR3 region has 14 residues. V lost 5 bases to trimming and J lost 5 bases; unmatched junction nucleotides: 8. The CDR3 reads CASRGDRGETEAFF. For the CDR3, the DNA is TGTGCCAGCAGAGGCGACAGGGGTGAAACTGAAGCTTTCTTT.

The gene calls are TRBV5-8 and TRBJ2-5; D remains unclear. The germline V and J ends were trimmed by 3 bases and 7 bases, with 10 bases remaining between them. CDR1 SGHTS and CDR2 YDEGEE come from the germline V gene. CDR3 length equals 12 residues. Here the CDR3 DNA reads TGTGCCAGCAGCTCCCCCCCCGGGACCCAGTACTTC. Translation: CASSSPPGTQYF.